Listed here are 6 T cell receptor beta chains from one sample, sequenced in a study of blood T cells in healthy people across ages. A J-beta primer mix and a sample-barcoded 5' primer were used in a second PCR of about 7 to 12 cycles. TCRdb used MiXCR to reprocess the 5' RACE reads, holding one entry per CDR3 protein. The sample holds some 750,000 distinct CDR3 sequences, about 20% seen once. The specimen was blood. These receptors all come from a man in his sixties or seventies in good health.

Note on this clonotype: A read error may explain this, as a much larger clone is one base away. The CDR3 DNA sequence: TGCAGTACTAGAGATCCCCAGCGGGAGGGCACAGATACGCAGTATTTT. It is translated as CSTRDPQREGTDTQYF. The V and J genes are TRBV20-1 and TRBJ2-3, with 9 bases lining up with TRBD2. The CDR3 contains 16 residues. Germline lookup yields CDR1 DFQATT and CDR2 SNEGSKA (reference sequence).

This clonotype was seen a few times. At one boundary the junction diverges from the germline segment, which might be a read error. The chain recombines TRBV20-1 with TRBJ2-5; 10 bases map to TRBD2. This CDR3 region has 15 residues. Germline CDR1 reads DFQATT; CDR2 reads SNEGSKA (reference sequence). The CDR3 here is CTASPRTSGGETQYF. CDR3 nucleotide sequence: TGCACTGCTAGCCCTCGGACTAGCGGTGGGGAGACCCAGTACTTC.

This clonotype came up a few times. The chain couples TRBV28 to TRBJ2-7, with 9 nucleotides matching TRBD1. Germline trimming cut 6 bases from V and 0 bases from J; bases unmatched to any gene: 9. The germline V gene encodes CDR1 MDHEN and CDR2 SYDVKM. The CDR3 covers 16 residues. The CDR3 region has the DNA TGTGCCAGCAGGGGAACCGGGACAGGGAGCTCCTACGAGCAGTACTTC. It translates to CASRGTGTGSSYEQYF.

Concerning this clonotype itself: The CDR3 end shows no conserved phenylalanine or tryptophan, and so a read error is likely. The CDR3 nucleotides read TGTGCCAGCAGCGCCCAACAGGTGGGGGAGCAGTACGTC. Its protein product is CASSAQQVGEQYV. The V gene is TRBV7-2, the J gene TRBJ2-5, with D perhaps given as TRBD1 or TRBD2 (5 bases each). Germline CDR1 reads SGHTA; CDR2 reads FQGNSA. The CDR3 consists of 13 residues. The V gene lost 5 bases and the J gene lost 11 bases, with 18 bases spanning the gap.

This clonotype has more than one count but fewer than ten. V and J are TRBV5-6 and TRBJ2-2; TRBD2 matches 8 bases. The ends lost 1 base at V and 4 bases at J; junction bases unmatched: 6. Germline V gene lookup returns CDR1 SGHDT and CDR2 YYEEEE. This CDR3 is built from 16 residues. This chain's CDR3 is CASSLILAGPTGELFF. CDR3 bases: TGTGCCAGCAGCTTGATATTAGCGGGGCCCACCGGGGAGCTGTTTTTT.

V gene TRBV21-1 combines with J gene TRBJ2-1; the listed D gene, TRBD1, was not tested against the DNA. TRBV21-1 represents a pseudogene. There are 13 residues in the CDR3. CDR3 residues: CASLGVSYNEQFF. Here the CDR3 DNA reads TGTGCCAGCCTGGGGGTCTCCTACAATGAGCAGTTCTTC.